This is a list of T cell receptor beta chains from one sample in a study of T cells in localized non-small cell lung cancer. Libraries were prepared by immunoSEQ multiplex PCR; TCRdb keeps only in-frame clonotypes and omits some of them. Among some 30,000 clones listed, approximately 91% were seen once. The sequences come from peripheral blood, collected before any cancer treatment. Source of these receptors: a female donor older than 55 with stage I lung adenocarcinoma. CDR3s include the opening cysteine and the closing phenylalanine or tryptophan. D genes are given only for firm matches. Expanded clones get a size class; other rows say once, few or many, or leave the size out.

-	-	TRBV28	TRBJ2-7	TGTGCCAGCAGTTTGATCCAGGGGTTATTTTCCGAGCAGTACTTC	CASSLIQGLFSEQYF
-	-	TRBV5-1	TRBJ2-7	TGCGCCAGCAGCTTGGGTTCCGCTCCCGAGCAGTACTTC	CASSLGSAPEQYF
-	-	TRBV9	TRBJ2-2	TGTGCCAGCAGCGAGGCGACTATTGAGACCGGGGAGCTGTTTTTT	CASSEATIETGELFF
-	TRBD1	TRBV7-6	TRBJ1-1	TGTGCCAGCAGCTTGGGAGGACAGGGTGAAGCTTTCTTT	CASSLGGQGEAFF
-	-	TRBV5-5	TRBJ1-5	TGTGCCAGCAGCTTGGAACCCTGGGGCAATCAGCCCCAGCATTTT	CASSLEPWGNQPQHF
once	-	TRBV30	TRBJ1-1	TGTGCCTGGAGTTCCCCCCAGGACATGAACACTGAAGCTTTCTTT	CAWSSPQDMNTEAFF
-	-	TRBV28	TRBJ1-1	TGTGCCAGCAGTCCATACAGGGCTCGGGCTTTCTTT	CASSPYRARAFF
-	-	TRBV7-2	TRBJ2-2	TGTGCCAGCAGCCTTCCGAACGCCGGGGAGCTGTTTTTT	CASSLPNAGELFF
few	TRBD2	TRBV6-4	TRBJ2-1	TGTGCCAGCAGTGACTCTAGCGGGAGGGGGGATGAGCAGTTCTTC	CASSDSSGRGDEQFF
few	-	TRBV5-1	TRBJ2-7	TGCGCCAGCAGCGCCCAACCCCTACGCGAGCAGTACTTC	CASSAQPLREQYF
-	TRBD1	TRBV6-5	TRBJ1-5	TGTGCCAGCAGTCGGGACAGGGGAAATCAGCCCCAGCATTTT	CASSRDRGNQPQHF
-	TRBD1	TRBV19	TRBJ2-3	TGTGCCAGTAGTATGCCGGGACAGGGTTTTAGAGATACGCAGTATTTT	CASSMPGQGFRDTQYF
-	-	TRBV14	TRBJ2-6	TGTGCCAGCAGCCAAGATGGAGGGGCCAACGTCCTGACTTTC	CASSQDGGANVLTF
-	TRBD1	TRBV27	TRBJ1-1	TGTGCCAGCAGTTTCATGGACAGGATGAACACTGAAGCTTTCTTT	CASSFMDRMNTEAFF
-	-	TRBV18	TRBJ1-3	TGTGCCAGCTCATTTTCGGGACGACTTAGCTCTGGAAACACCATATATTTT	CASSFSGRLSSGNTIYF
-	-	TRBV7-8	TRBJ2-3	TGTGCCAGCAGCGCGCCCGGGACAGATACGCAGTATTTT	CASSAPGTDTQYF
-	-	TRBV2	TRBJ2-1	TGTGCCAGCAGTCTAGGGGGCTCCTACAATGAGCAGTTCTTC	CASSLGGSYNEQFF
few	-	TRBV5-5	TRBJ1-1	TGTGCCAGCAGCTTGGTCTCGAGCACTGAAGCTTTCTTT	CASSLVSSTEAFF
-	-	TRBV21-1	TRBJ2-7	-	CASSKVGPGIYEQYF
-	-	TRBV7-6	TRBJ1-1	TGTGCCAGCAGCTTAGCCACAGCCACTGAAGCTTTCTTT	CASSLATATEAFF
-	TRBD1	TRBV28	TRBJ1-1	TGTGCCAGCAGTCCGTTGGGACAGGGGGCGCTCACTGAAGCTTTCTTT	CASSPLGQGALTEAFF
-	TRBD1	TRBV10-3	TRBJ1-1	TGTGCCATCAGGGACAGGCAGGGGACTGAAGCTTTCTTT	CAIRDRQGTEAFF
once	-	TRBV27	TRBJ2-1	TGTGCCAGCAGTTTAAGTTGGGGGAGGTACAATGAGCAGTTCTTC	CASSLSWGRYNEQFF
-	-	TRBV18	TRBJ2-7	TGTGCCAGCTCACCCCAGGGGACTGGCACCGAGTACTTC	CASSPQGTGTEYF